The 24 T cell receptor beta chains below were found in one sample sequenced in a study of tumor-infiltrating lymphocytes in localized non-small cell lung cancer (dated by TCRdb to the early 2020s). The receptor library was made with the immunoSEQ multiplex PCR assay. TCRdb mirrors the immuneACCESS table, restricted to in-frame sequences. Some clones are absent from its copies; in checked studies, under half trace to an unresolved V gene, and the reason for the others is unknown. Counted in this sample were 24,000 or so clones; roughly 69% of them appeared once. The ten most abundant clones make up over 12% of the sample. Sequenced: lung tumor tissue. The receptors were gathered from a human donor with non-small cell lung cancer.

This clone was observed a handful of times. V gene TRBV11-2 combines with J gene TRBJ1-1, with TRBD1 as a possible D gene (5 bases). The V end was cut by 3 bases, the J end by 1 base, with 12 bases between. Germline V lookup: CDR1 SGHAT, CDR2 FQNNGV. The CDR3 spans 15 residues. This chain's CDR3 is CASSLRRQPNTEAFF. In DNA, the CDR3 is TGTGCCAGCAGCTTGAGGCGACAGCCGAACACTGAAGCTTTCTTT.

The chain couples TRBV4-3 to TRBJ1-1; D ambiguous. This CDR3 has 15 residues. V was cut by 0 bases and J by 1 base, with 9 bases left in between. The germline V gene has CDR1 LGHNA and CDR2 YSLEER. The chain's CDR3 is CASSQEASQNTEAFF. The DNA for the CDR3 is TGCGCCAGCAGCCAAGAGGCCAGCCAGAACACTGAAGCTTTCTTT.

The chain has TRBV7-3 and TRBJ2-5; unclear D gene. Germline V gene data show CDR1 as SGHTA and CDR2 as FQGTGA. The CDR3 has 17 amino acids. V lost 2 bases and J lost 5, with 21 bases in between. The CDR3 protein is CASSLGVGDTLIETQYF. The CDR3 DNA reads TGTGCCAGCAGCTTAGGAGTGGGCGACACCCTGATTGAGACCCAGTACTTC.

This chain uses TRBV19 with TRBJ2-1; 7 nucleotides align to TRBD1. Germline CDR1 is LNHDA and CDR2 is SQIVND (reference sequence). V lost 6 bases to trimming and J lost 7 bases; unmatched junction nucleotides: 15. CDR3 length: 16 amino acids. The CDR3 sequence: CASRLGGWQGVNEQFF. CDR3 nucleotide sequence: TGTGCCAGTAGACTTGGGGGCTGGCAGGGGGTTAATGAGCAGTTCTTC.

The chain recombines TRBV19 with TRBJ1-2; no reliable D call. The germline V and J ends were trimmed by 4 bases and 4 bases, with 16 bases remaining between them. The CDR3 loop spans 15 amino acids. Per the germline V gene, CDR1 is LNHDA and CDR2 is SQIVND (reference sequence). CDR3 bases: TGTGCCAGTAGTACGTCGGGAAATTCCATCTATGGCTACACCTTC. Translating it yields CASSTSGNSIYGYTF.

This clone was recorded a few times. The chain is built from TRBV27 and TRBJ2-6; either TRBD1 or TRBD2 may supply D (5 bases each). Per germline, CDR1 MNHEY and CDR2 SMNVEV (reference sequence). The CDR3 extends over 18 amino acids. V was shortened by 2 bases and J by 4 bases, with 18 bases between the two germline ends. For the CDR3, the DNA is TGTGCCAGCAGTTTAGATGGACTTGGGGGAGCAGGGGCCAACGTCCTGACTTTC. It encodes CASSLDGLGGAGANVLTF.

V gene TRBV4-2 combines with J gene TRBJ1-3; D remains unclear. CDR3 size: 16 residues. The V and J ends lost 4 bases and 0 bases respectively, with 13 bases between them. Germline V gene data show CDR1 as LGHNA and CDR2 as YNFKEQ. CDR3 nucleotide sequence: TGTGCCAGCAGCCGAGCTATGGATGTCTCTGGAAACACCATATATTTT. This gives the protein CASSRAMDVSGNTIYF.

The chain combines TRBV7-8 with TRBJ2-7; maybe TRBD1 (6 bases). Trimming shortened V by 5 bases and J by 5 bases, and 13 bases separated the two germline ends. The germline gives CDR1 SGHVS, CDR2 FQNEAQ. There are 13 residues in the CDR3. DNA for the CDR3: TGTGCCAGCAGCGCCCTTAAGGGGGACGAGCAGTACTTC. It is translated as CASSALKGDEQYF.

The chain uses TRBV7-2 and TRBJ2-7; D call uncertain. The CDR3 spans 14 residues. Trimming removed 3 bases at V and 0 bases at J, with 9 bases between. Germline CDR1 is SGHTA and CDR2 is FQGNSA. CDR3 loop: CASSFTLSSYEQYF. CDR3 bases: TGTGCCAGCAGCTTTACCTTGAGCTCCTACGAGCAGTACTTC.

The J gene is TRBJ2-7, the V gene TRBV7-2; D not certain. CDR1 and CDR2 from the germline V gene are SGHTA and FQGNSA. Trimming cost V 5 bases and J 1 base, with 3 bases left between them. This CDR3 has 11 residues. CDR3 amino acids: CASSPSYEQYF. The CDR3, as DNA: TGTGCCAGCAGCCCATCCTACGAGCAGTACTTC. The variable domain in full, with the rest retrieved from reference TRBV7-2 and TRBJ2-7, is GAGVSQSPSNKVTEKGKDVELRCDPISGHTALYWYRQSLGQGLEFLIYFQGNSAPDKSGLPSDRFSAERTGGSVSTLTIQRTQQEDSAVYLCASSPSYEQYFGPGTRLTVT.

The chain recombines TRBV28 with TRBJ2-7, with 8 bases identical to TRBD2. The CDR3 consists of 14 residues. Germline CDR1 MDHEN, CDR2 SYDVKM. J was trimmed by 3 bases and V by 2 bases; bases with no gene match: 3. The CDR3 DNA follows: TGTGCCAGCAGTTTAACTAGCGGCCGCTACGAGCAGTACTTC. Translation gives CASSLTSGRYEQYF.

This chain uses TRBV29-1 with TRBJ2-7; D ambiguous. This CDR3 region has 11 residues. Germline CDR1 SQVTM, CDR2 ANQGSEA. Between the trimmed V and J ends, which lost 6 bases and 0 bases, there was a span of 6 bases. The CDR3 DNA follows: TGCAGCGTGAGGACCTCCTACGAGCAGTACTTC. Protein: CSVRTSYEQYF.

The chain is built from TRBV4-3 and TRBJ2-7, with TRBD2 identical over 12 bases. CDR1 is LGHNA, CDR2 YSLEER, per germline. The CDR3 length is 15 residues. J gave up 5 bases and V 4 bases, and 6 bases lay outside the gene matches. The CDR3 DNA reads TGCGCCAGCAGCCGGACTAGCGGGGAAACAAACGAGCAGTACTTC. It yields the protein CASSRTSGETNEQYF.

This clone was observed a few times. The chain has TRBV2 and TRBJ2-1, with D hard to call. Germline CDR1 is SNHLY and CDR2 is FYNNEI. The V end was cut by 2 bases, the J end by 14 bases, with 13 bases between. This CDR3 has 12 residues. The chain's CDR3 is CASSELTDTEFF. The CDR3 nucleotides read TGTGCCAGCAGTGAATTGACCGATACGGAGTTCTTC. The full variable domain, completed using reference TRBV2 and TRBJ2-1, is EPEVTQTPSHQVTQMGQEVILRCVPISNHLYFYWYRQILGQKVEFLVSFYNNEISEKSEIFDDQFSVERPDGSNFTLKIRSTKLEDSAMYFCASSELTDTEFFGPGTRLTVL.

The V call is TRBV7-3, the J call TRBJ2-2; D not certain. Germline V gene lookup returns CDR1 SGHTA and CDR2 FQGTGA. The CDR3 extends over 16 amino acids. With 2 bases removed from V and 3 bases from J, the gap between germline ends came to 13 bases. The CDR3 DNA is TGTGCCAGCAGCTTACAGGCTACTTCATACACCGGGGAGCTGTTTTTT. Its translation is CASSLQATSYTGELFF.

J is TRBJ1-1 and V is TRBV11-3, with TRBD1 matching over 8 bases. Losses at the gene ends were 5 bases for V and 1 base for J; bases not matched to a gene: 3. The V gene's germline CDR1 is SGHNT and CDR2 YENEEA. The CDR3 is 14 residues long. CDR3 bases: TGTGCCAGCAGCCCAGGGGGCGGGAACACTGAAGCTTTCTTT. Its translation is CASSPGGGNTEAFF. Full variable domain (outside the CDR3, taken from reference TRBV11-3 and TRBJ1-1): EAGVVQSPRYKIIEKKQPVAFWCNPISGHNTLYWYLQNLGQGPELLIRYENEEAVDDSQLPKDRFSAERLKGVDSTLKIQPAELGDSAVYLCASSPGGGNTEAFFGQGTRLTVV.

The V and J genes are TRBV6-1 and TRBJ2-1; 10 bases agree with TRBD2. V trimming: 6 bases; J trimming: 3 bases; junction bases outside the gene matches: 5. In germline, CDR1 is MNHNS, CDR2 SASEGT. This CDR3 is built from 15 residues. CDR3 amino acids: CASRESGRGYNEQFF. As DNA, the CDR3 is TGTGCCAGCAGGGAAAGCGGGAGGGGCTACAATGAGCAGTTCTTC.

V usage is TRBV10-1 and J usage is TRBJ2-7; D is perhaps TRBD2 (7 bases). Per the germline V gene, CDR1 is WNHNN and CDR2 is SYGVQD (reference sequence). The CDR3 totals 15 residues. Trimming took off 3 bases at V and 5 bases at J, with 17 bases between the two ends. DNA of the CDR3: TGCGCCAGCAGTGACAAACAGGGAGGGAGGAACGAGCAGTACTTC. Residues: CASSDKQGGRNEQYF.

J is TRBJ1-1 and V is TRBV9; D possibly corresponds to TRBD1 (5 bases). This CDR3 is 14 amino acids long. Trimming shortened V by 4 bases and J by 13 bases, and 23 bases separated the two germline ends. CDR1 and CDR2 from the germline V gene are SGDLS and YYNGEE. The CDR3 loop is CASSSDIGGAQFFF. Here the CDR3 DNA reads TGTGCCAGCAGCTCCGACATCGGAGGGGCTCAATTTTTCTTT.

This clone appeared a few times. The chain couples TRBV30 to TRBJ2-3; tentatively, D is TRBD1 (6 bases). In germline, CDR1 is GTSNPN, CDR2 SVGIG (reference sequence). This CDR3 is built from 15 residues. V was cut by 4 bases and J by 2 bases, with 16 bases left in between. The CDR3 region is CAWTHQGGNTDTQYF. The DNA of the CDR3 is TGTGCCTGGACACACCAAGGGGGAAACACAGATACGCAGTATTTT. Variable domain in full (rest from reference TRBV30 and TRBJ2-3): SQTIHQWPATLVQPVGSPLSLECTVEGTSNPNLYWYRQAAGRGLQLLFYSVGIGQISSEVPQNLSASRPQDRQFILSSKKLLLSDSGFYLCAWTHQGGNTDTQYFGPGTRLTVL.

This sequence joins TRBV7-9 and TRBJ2-5; maybe TRBD2 (6 bases). The V end lost 3 bases, the J end lost 5 bases, and 13 bases lay between the germline ends. CDR1 is SEHNR and CDR2 is FQNEAQ in the germline V gene (reference sequence). This CDR3 comprises 14 residues. The DNA of the CDR3 is TGTGCCAGCAGCTTGGGACTCCCGGCGGAGACCCAGTACTTC. It specifies CASSLGLPAETQYF.

The rearrangement links TRBV4-2 to TRBJ1-4, with D uncertain. V was cut by 1 base and J by 0 bases, with 6 bases left in between. Germline V gene data show CDR1 as LGHNA and CDR2 as YNFKEQ. This CDR3 region has 15 residues. This CDR3 reads CASSQAQTTNEKLFF. The CDR3 nucleotides read TGTGCCAGCAGCCAAGCGCAGACAACTAATGAAAAACTGTTTTTT.

This clone was found once. Within the sample, other DNA sequences also encode this same CDR3. This sequence joins TRBV7-9 and TRBJ2-3; 10 nucleotides align to TRBD2. This CDR3 has 15 residues. Trimming removed 3 bases from V and 2 bases from J; junction bases left unmatched: 2. CDR1 is SEHNR and CDR2 is FQNEAQ in the germline V gene (reference sequence). The CDR3 nucleotides read TGTGCCAGCAGCTTGACTAGCGGGTCCACAGATACGCAGTATTTT. It specifies CASSLTSGSTDTQYF.

The CDR3 sequence: CASSRTGTQNIQYF. CDR3 bases: TGTGCCAGCAGCCGCACAGGGACGCAAAACATTCAGTACTTC. The chain employs TRBV7-9 and TRBJ2-4; D perhaps matches TRBD1 (6 bases). The CDR3 covers 14 residues. V dropped 5 bases and J dropped 5 bases, with 13 bases sitting between them. Germline V gene lookup returns CDR1 SEHNR and CDR2 FQNEAQ (reference sequence). Filled out from reference TRBV7-9 and TRBJ2-4, the complete variable domain reads DTGVSQNPRHKITKRGQNVTFRCDPISEHNRLYWYRQTLGQGPEFLTYFQNEAQLEKSRLLSDRFSAERPKGSFSTLEIQRTEQGDSAMYLCASSRTGTQNIQYFGAGTRLSVL.